This TCR beta chain comes out of a study of radiation and T cells in renal cell carcinoma. As to time point: blood 4 weeks post-SBRT, at nephrectomy. Treatment given: 15 Gy SBRT to primary tumor, nephrectomy 4 weeks later. Nephrectomy followed 15 Gy stereotactic body radiation by 4 weeks. Radiation-treated patients gave blood at baseline, week 2 and week 4. The tumor was a clear cell renal cell carcinoma. Findings of the study overall: In blood, top tumor clones expanded by 2 weeks, shrinking by 4.

The CDR3 is made up of 15 amino acids. V lost 4 bases, J lost 2 bases, and 6 bases stayed unmatched. From germline, CDR1 is SGHRS and CDR2 YFSETQ. Sequencing used immunoSEQ multiplex PCR; TCRdb keeps in-frame clones, though not all of them. The sample includes about 77,000 clones, approximately 82% seen only once; the top ten take over 2%. Comments on this clone: What it recognizes is unknown.

The TCR sequence derives from a woman aged 60 to 75 with renal cell carcinoma. The starting material was blood, obtained from a patient whose treatment included radiotherapy and nephrectomy. The V gene is TRBV5-1, the J gene TRBJ2-5, with 9 bases fitting TRBD1. The CDR3 nucleotides are TGCGCCAGCAGCGAGGGACAGGGCTTACAAGAGACCCAGTACTTC. It codes for CASSEGQGLQETQYF.